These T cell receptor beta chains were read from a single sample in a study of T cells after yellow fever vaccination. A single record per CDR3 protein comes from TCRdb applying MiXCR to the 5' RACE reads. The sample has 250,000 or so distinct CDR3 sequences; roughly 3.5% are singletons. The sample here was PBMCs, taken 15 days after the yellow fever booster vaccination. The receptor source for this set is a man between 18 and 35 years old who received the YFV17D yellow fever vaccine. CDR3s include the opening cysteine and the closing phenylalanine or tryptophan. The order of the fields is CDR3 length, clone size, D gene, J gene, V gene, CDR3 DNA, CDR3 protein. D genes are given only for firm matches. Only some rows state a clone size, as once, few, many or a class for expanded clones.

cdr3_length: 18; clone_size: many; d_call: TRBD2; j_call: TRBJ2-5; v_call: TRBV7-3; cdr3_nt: TGTGCCAGCAGCTTAGCGCCCCCTCGCGGGGGGGCCGGAGAGACCCAGTACTTC; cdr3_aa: CASSLAPPRGGAGETQYF
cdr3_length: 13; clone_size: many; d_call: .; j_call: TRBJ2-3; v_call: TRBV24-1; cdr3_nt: TGTGCCACCAGTGACCGGGCCCGGGGGACGCAGTATTTT; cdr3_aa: CATSDRARGTQYF
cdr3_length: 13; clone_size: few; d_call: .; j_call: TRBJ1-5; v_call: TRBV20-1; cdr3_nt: TGCAGTGTACAGGGTTCTAGCAATCAGCCCCAGCATTTT; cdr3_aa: CSVQGSSNQPQHF
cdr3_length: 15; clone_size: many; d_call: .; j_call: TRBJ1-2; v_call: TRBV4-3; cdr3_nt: TGCGCCAGCAGCCAACTCGGAGGGACTAACTATGGCTACACCTTC; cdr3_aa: CASSQLGGTNYGYTF
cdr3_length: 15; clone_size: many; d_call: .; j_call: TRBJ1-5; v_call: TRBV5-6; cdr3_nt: TGTGCCAGCAGCTTAGGGCAGGGGAACAATCAGCCCCAGCATTTT; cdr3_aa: CASSLGQGNNQPQHF
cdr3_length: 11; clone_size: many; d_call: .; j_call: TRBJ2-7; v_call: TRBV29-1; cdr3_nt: TGCAGCGTTGACGCCAACTACGAGCAGTACTTC; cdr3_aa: CSVDANYEQYF
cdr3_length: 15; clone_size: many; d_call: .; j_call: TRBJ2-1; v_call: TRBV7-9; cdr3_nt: TGTGCCAGCAGCAACGGCGATGGCTCCTACAATGAGCAGTTCTTC; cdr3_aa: CASSNGDGSYNEQFF
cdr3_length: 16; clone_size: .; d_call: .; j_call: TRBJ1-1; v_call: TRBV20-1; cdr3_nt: TGCAGTGCTAGAGACCCCCAGGCAGGGCAAGGCTCTGAAGCTTTCTTT; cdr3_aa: CSARDPQAGQGSEAFF
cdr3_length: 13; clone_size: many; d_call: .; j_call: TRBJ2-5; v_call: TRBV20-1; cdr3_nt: TGCAGTGCTAGAGATAAGACGCCAGGGACCCAGTACTTC; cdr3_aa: CSARDKTPGTQYF
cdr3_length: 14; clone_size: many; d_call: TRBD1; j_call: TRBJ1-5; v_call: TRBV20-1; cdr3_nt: TGCAGTGCCGCCTCGGGACAGGGAATACGGTCCCAGCATTTT; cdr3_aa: CSAASGQGIRSQHF
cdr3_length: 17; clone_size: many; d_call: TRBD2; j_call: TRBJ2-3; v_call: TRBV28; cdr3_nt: TGTGCCAGCAGACCCTCCTTCGGGCTAGCGGGCACAGATACGCAGTATTTT; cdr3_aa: CASRPSFGLAGTDTQYF
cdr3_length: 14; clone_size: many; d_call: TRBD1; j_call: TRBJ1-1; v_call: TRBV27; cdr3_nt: TGTGCCAGCAGTGAATGGACAGGGGGCACTGAAGCTTTCTTT; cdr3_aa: CASSEWTGGTEAFF
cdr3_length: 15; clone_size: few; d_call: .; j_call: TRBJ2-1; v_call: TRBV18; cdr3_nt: TGTGCCAGCTCACTGGGGATACGATCCTACAATGAGCAGTTCTTC; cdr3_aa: CASSLGIRSYNEQFF
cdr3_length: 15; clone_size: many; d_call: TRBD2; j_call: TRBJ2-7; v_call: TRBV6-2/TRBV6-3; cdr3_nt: TGTGCCAGCAGTACCACTAGCGGGGGTACTTACGAGCAGTACTTC; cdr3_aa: CASSTTSGGTYEQYF
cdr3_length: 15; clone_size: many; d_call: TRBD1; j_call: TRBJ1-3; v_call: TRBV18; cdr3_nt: TGTGCCAGCTCACCCGGACAGGGGCCCGGAAACACCATATATTTT; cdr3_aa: CASSPGQGPGNTIYF
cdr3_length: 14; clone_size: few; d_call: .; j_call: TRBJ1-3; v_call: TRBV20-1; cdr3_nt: TGCAGTGCTAGAGGGGCCAGCTCTGGAAACACCATATATTTT; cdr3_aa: CSARGASSGNTIYF
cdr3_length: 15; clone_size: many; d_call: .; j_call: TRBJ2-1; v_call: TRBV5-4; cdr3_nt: TGTGCCAGCAGCCCGGGACGCGGAGTGGTAAATGAGCAGTTCTTC; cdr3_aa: CASSPGRGVVNEQFF
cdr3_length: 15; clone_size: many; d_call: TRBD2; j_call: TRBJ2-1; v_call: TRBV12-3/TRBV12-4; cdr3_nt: TGTGCCAGCAGTTTAGTAGCGGGGGGGCCCGGTGAGCAGTTCTTC; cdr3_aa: CASSLVAGGPGEQFF
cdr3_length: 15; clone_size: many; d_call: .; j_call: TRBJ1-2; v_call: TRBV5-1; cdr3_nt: TGCGCCAGCAGCTTGGGGCCCGACGGAAACTATGGCTACACCTTC; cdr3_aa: CASSLGPDGNYGYTF
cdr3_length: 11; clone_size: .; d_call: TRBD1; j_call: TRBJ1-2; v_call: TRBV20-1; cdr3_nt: TGCAGTGCTGTTGACAGGGATGGCTACACCTTC; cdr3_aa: CSAVDRDGYTF
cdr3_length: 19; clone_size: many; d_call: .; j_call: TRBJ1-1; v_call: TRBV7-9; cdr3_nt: TGTGCCAGCAGCTCGAATCGGGATTTACGGCGGAGAGATAACACTGAAGCTTTCTTT; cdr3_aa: CASSSNRDLRRRDNTEAFF
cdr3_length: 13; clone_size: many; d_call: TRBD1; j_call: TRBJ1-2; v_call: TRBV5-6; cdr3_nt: TGTGCCAGCAGCTCTACAGGGGTCTATGGCTACACCTTC; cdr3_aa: CASSSTGVYGYTF
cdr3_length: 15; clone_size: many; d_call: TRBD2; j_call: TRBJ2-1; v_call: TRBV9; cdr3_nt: TGTGCCAGCAGCCCCACGGGGAGCGGGGGATATGAGCAGTTCTTC; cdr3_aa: CASSPTGSGGYEQFF
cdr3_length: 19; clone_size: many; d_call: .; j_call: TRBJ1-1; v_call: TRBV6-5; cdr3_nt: TGTGCCAGCAGTTACTCGATCCCCCGAGACTGGATCTTGAACACTGAAGCTTTCTTT; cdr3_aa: CASSYSIPRDWILNTEAFF
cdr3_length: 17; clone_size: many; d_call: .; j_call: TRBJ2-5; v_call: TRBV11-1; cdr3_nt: TGTGCCAGCAGCTTAGGGCAAGCCAATAGCAACCAAGAGACCCAGTACTTC; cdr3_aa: CASSLGQANSNQETQYF
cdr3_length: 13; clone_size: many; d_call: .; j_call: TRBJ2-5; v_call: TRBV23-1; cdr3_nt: TGCGCCAGTGGACAGAAGGAGGATGAGACCCAGTACTTC; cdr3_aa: CASGQKEDETQYF
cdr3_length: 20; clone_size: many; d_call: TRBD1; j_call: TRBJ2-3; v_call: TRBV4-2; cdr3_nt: TGTGCCAGCAGCCCCGCCATCTTATTTTCGACAGGGGATTATGCAGATACGCAGTATTTT; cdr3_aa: CASSPAILFSTGDYADTQYF
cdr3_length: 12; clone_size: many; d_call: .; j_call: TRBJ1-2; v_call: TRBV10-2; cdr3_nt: TGCGCCAGCAGTGAGTGGTCCCATGGCTACACCTTC; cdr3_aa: CASSEWSHGYTF
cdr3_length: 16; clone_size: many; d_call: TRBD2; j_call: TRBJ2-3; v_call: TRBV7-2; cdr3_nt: TGTGCCAGCAGCTTACGGCGGGGGGCGATCCCGGATACGCAGTATTTT; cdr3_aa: CASSLRRGAIPDTQYF
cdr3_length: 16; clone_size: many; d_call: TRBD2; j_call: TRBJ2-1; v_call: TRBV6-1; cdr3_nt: TGTGCCAGCAGTGAAGCACTAGCGGGGTCCTACAATGAGCAGTTCTTC; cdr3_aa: CASSEALAGSYNEQFF
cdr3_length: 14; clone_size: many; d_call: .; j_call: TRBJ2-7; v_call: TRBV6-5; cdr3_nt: TGTGCCAGCAGTTACAAGGACAGCACCTACGAGCAGTACTTC; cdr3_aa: CASSYKDSTYEQYF
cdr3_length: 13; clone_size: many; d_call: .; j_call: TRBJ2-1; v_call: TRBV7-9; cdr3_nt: TGTGCCAGCAGCTTTTGGGGAAACAATGAGCAGTTCTTC; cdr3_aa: CASSFWGNNEQFF
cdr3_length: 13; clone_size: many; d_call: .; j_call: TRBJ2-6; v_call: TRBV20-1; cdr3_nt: TGCAGTGCCCCGAGCTCGGGGGCCAACGTCCTGACTTTC; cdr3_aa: CSAPSSGANVLTF
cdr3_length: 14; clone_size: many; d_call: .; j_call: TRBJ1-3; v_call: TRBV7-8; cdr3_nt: TGCGCCAGCAGCTTAACCCGCTCTGGAAACACCATATATTTT; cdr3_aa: CASSLTRSGNTIYF
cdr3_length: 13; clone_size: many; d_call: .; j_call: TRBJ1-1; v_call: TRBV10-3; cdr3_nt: TGTGCCATCAGTGATTGGAGTTACACTGAAGCTTTCTTT; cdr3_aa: CAISDWSYTEAFF
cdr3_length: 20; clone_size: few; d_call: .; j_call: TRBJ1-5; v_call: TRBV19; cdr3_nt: TGTGCCAGTAGTTGGGGTGAGGGGTCGCCGGAATCTTATAGCAATCAGCCCCAGCATTTT; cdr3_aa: CASSWGEGSPESYSNQPQHF